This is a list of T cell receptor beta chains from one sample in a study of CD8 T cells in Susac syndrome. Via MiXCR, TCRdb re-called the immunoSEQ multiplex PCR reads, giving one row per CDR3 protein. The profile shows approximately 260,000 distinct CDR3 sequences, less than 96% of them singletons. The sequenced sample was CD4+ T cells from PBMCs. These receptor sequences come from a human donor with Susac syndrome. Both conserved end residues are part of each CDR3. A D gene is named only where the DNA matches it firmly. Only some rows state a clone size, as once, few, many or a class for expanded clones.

cdr3_nt: TGCGCCAGCAGCTTGGGGACAGGGCAGAACATTCAGTACTTC
cdr3_aa: CASSLGTGQNIQYF
v_call: TRBV5-1
j_call: TRBJ2-4
clone_size: NA
d_call: TRBD1

cdr3_nt: TGTGCCAGCAGCCTAGCCCCGGGACACCAAGTCAAGTATGGCTACACCTTC
cdr3_aa: CASSLAPGHQVKYGYTF
v_call: TRBV7-9
j_call: TRBJ1-2
clone_size: NA
d_call: NA

cdr3_nt: TGTGCCAGCAGTTCGAGGACCCTCGAGACCCAGTACTTC
cdr3_aa: CASSSRTLETQYF
v_call: TRBV12-3/TRBV12-4
j_call: TRBJ2-5
clone_size: NA
d_call: NA

cdr3_nt: TGCAGCGTTGAAGCAGGGACAGCTAACTATGGCTACACCTTC
cdr3_aa: CSVEAGTANYGYTF
v_call: TRBV29-1
j_call: TRBJ1-2
clone_size: once
d_call: TRBD1

cdr3_nt: TGTGCCAGCAGCTCCGGGACAGGGTATACTGAAGCTTTCTTT
cdr3_aa: CASSSGTGYTEAFF
v_call: TRBV7-3
j_call: TRBJ1-1
clone_size: NA
d_call: TRBD1

cdr3_nt: TGTGCCTGGAGTGGGGACAGGGGGCTCGTTGGGCAGTACTTC
cdr3_aa: CAWSGDRGLVGQYF
v_call: TRBV30
j_call: TRBJ2-7
clone_size: NA
d_call: TRBD1

cdr3_nt: TGTGCCACCAGTGATCTTAGCGGGCTGTACAATGAGCAGTTCTTC
cdr3_aa: CATSDLSGLYNEQFF
v_call: TRBV24-1
j_call: TRBJ2-1
clone_size: once
d_call: TRBD2

cdr3_nt: TGTGCCACCAGTGCGGGGGGACAAACTGAAGCTTTCTTT
cdr3_aa: CATSAGGQTEAFF
v_call: TRBV24-1
j_call: TRBJ1-1
clone_size: NA
d_call: NA

cdr3_nt: TGTGCCAGCAGCTACGGGGCCCCAAGTGTAATCGGAAACACCATATATTTT
cdr3_aa: CASSYGAPSVIGNTIYF
v_call: TRBV3-1
j_call: TRBJ1-3
clone_size: NA
d_call: NA

cdr3_nt: TGTGCCAGCTCTTATGATGGAGATCAGCCCCAGCATTTT
cdr3_aa: CASSYDGDQPQHF
v_call: TRBV18
j_call: TRBJ1-5
clone_size: few
d_call: NA

cdr3_nt: TGCAGCGCCTCGCAGGGCCGGAACACTGAAGCTTTCTTT
cdr3_aa: CSASQGRNTEAFF
v_call: TRBV29-1
j_call: TRBJ1-1
clone_size: NA
d_call: NA

cdr3_nt: TGTGCCAGCAGCCGGGCAAGAGATCAAGAGCAGTACTTC
cdr3_aa: CASSRARDQEQYF
v_call: TRBV13
j_call: TRBJ2-7
clone_size: NA
d_call: NA

cdr3_nt: TGTGCCAGCAGTTACTACTTTCAAAAGCATCAGCCCCAGCATTTT
cdr3_aa: CASSYYFQKHQPQHF
v_call: TRBV6-6
j_call: TRBJ1-5
clone_size: NA
d_call: NA

cdr3_nt: TGTGCCAGCAGTTACGGACAGGGGGCGCGGGAGCAGTACTTC
cdr3_aa: CASSYGQGAREQYF
v_call: TRBV6-5
j_call: TRBJ2-7
clone_size: NA
d_call: TRBD1

cdr3_nt: TGTGCCAGCAGCCAGGGAGTCGTTACGGCCAACGTCCTGACTTTC
cdr3_aa: CASSQGVVTANVLTF
v_call: TRBV28
j_call: TRBJ2-6
clone_size: NA
d_call: NA

cdr3_nt: TGCGCCAGCAGTGAGACAGGTCACAGGACGGATACGCAGTATTTT
cdr3_aa: CASSETGHRTDTQYF
v_call: TRBV10-1
j_call: TRBJ2-3
clone_size: NA
d_call: NA

cdr3_nt: TGTGCCAGCAGTTTATTTCCCCCCTCCTACTATGGCTACACCTTC
cdr3_aa: CASSLFPPSYYGYTF
v_call: TRBV28
j_call: TRBJ1-2
clone_size: NA
d_call: NA

cdr3_nt: TGCAGTGCTTTACAGGGGGCTGCTGGAAACACCATATATTTT
cdr3_aa: CSALQGAAGNTIYF
v_call: TRBV20-1
j_call: TRBJ1-3
clone_size: NA
d_call: TRBD1

cdr3_nt: TGTGCCTGGAGTGTCCGACAGGGGGCTAGACCCAGTGAGCAGTTCTTC
cdr3_aa: CAWSVRQGARPSEQFF
v_call: TRBV30
j_call: TRBJ2-1
clone_size: NA
d_call: TRBD1

cdr3_nt: TGTGCCAGCAAGTTGGCCTACGAGCAGTACTTC
cdr3_aa: CASKLAYEQYF
v_call: TRBV2
j_call: TRBJ2-7
clone_size: once
d_call: NA

cdr3_nt: TGCGCCAGCAGCCCACCGGGACACCCGAATCCTTACGAGCAGTACTTC
cdr3_aa: CASSPPGHPNPYEQYF
v_call: TRBV10-1
j_call: TRBJ2-7
clone_size: NA
d_call: NA

cdr3_nt: TGTGCCTGGAGAGAATATTCAGACAGGGGGCTCTCCTACGAGCAGTACTTC
cdr3_aa: CAWREYSDRGLSYEQYF
v_call: TRBV30
j_call: TRBJ2-7
clone_size: NA
d_call: TRBD1

cdr3_nt: TGCGCCAGCCCTAAACGCCGATCGAGCTCCTACGAGCAGTACTTC
cdr3_aa: CASPKRRSSSYEQYF
v_call: TRBV4-1
j_call: TRBJ2-7
clone_size: NA
d_call: NA

cdr3_nt: TGCAGCGTCCTCACAGGGGGCGGGGAGACCCAGTACTTC
cdr3_aa: CSVLTGGGETQYF
v_call: TRBV29-1
j_call: TRBJ2-5
clone_size: NA
d_call: TRBD1

cdr3_nt: TGTGCCAGCAGCCTAGACAGGGACCCCAGCTCCTACGAGCAGTACTTC
cdr3_aa: CASSLDRDPSSYEQYF
v_call: TRBV7-8
j_call: TRBJ2-7
clone_size: NA
d_call: TRBD1

cdr3_nt: TGCAGCGCTCAGGGCCCCCAAGAGACCCAGTACTTC
cdr3_aa: CSAQGPQETQYF
v_call: TRBV29-1
j_call: TRBJ2-5
clone_size: once
d_call: NA

cdr3_nt: TGCGCCAGCAGTCAGCCTATGACATGGACCCGTGGGGAGCAGTACTTC
cdr3_aa: CASSQPMTWTRGEQYF
v_call: TRBV23-1
j_call: TRBJ2-7
clone_size: once
d_call: NA

cdr3_nt: TGTGCCAGCAGTCTTTACCGGACAGTGAACTATGGCTACACCTTC
cdr3_aa: CASSLYRTVNYGYTF
v_call: TRBV12-3/TRBV12-4
j_call: TRBJ1-2
clone_size: once
d_call: NA

cdr3_nt: TGTGCCAGCGCGGAGGAACAGGCCTACGAGCAGTACTTC
cdr3_aa: CASAEEQAYEQYF
v_call: TRBV11-2
j_call: TRBJ2-7
clone_size: NA
d_call: NA

cdr3_nt: TGTGCCAGCAGCTCAGGGTTGAGTCAGCCCCAGCATTTT
cdr3_aa: CASSSGLSQPQHF
v_call: TRBV7-2
j_call: TRBJ1-5
clone_size: NA
d_call: NA

cdr3_nt: TGTGCCAGCAGCGTATCCGAGGGGATCGGCGCTGAAGCTTTCTTT
cdr3_aa: CASSVSEGIGAEAFF
v_call: TRBV7-2
j_call: TRBJ1-1
clone_size: NA
d_call: NA

cdr3_nt: TGTGCCAGCTGTCGCCGGGAGACCCAGTACTTC
cdr3_aa: CASCRRETQYF
v_call: TRBV6-2/TRBV6-3
j_call: TRBJ2-5
clone_size: NA
d_call: NA

cdr3_nt: TGTGCCAGCAATACGACAGGATTTGGAAGCAATCAGCCCCAGCATTTT
cdr3_aa: CASNTTGFGSNQPQHF
v_call: TRBV28
j_call: TRBJ1-5
clone_size: NA
d_call: NA

cdr3_nt: TGTGCCTTTGGACAGGGTGCCTACGAGCAGTACTTC
cdr3_aa: CAFGQGAYEQYF
v_call: TRBV30
j_call: TRBJ2-7
clone_size: NA
d_call: TRBD1

cdr3_nt: TGTGCCAGCAGCGTAGTCGCGGGAGCCCACACCGGGGAGCTGTTTTTT
cdr3_aa: CASSVVAGAHTGELFF
v_call: TRBV9
j_call: TRBJ2-2
clone_size: NA
d_call: TRBD2

cdr3_nt: TGCAGTGCTAGAGCCGGGACTAGCGGGAGTTTAGCGGACAATGAGCAGTTCTTC
cdr3_aa: CSARAGTSGSLADNEQFF
v_call: TRBV20-1
j_call: TRBJ2-1
clone_size: NA
d_call: TRBD2

cdr3_nt: TGTGCCAGCAGTTCCCTAGCGGGAGTTTCGGGTGAGCAGTTCTTC
cdr3_aa: CASSSLAGVSGEQFF
v_call: TRBV12-3/TRBV12-4
j_call: TRBJ2-1
clone_size: NA
d_call: TRBD2

cdr3_nt: TGTGCCAGTCGACCGAACCCGATTTACTACGAGCAGTACTTC
cdr3_aa: CASRPNPIYYEQYF
v_call: TRBV6-5
j_call: TRBJ2-7
clone_size: NA
d_call: NA

cdr3_nt: TGTGCCAGCAGCCGGTCCCTTGAAAGGTACGAGCAGTACTTC
cdr3_aa: CASSRSLERYEQYF
v_call: TRBV3-1
j_call: TRBJ2-7
clone_size: NA
d_call: NA

cdr3_nt: TGTGCCAGCAGCCAAGGAGACACTGAAGCTTTCTTT
cdr3_aa: CASSQGDTEAFF
v_call: TRBV11-1
j_call: TRBJ1-1
clone_size: few
d_call: NA

cdr3_nt: TGTGCCAGCAGCCAAGACGGACTTCTCAACAATGAGCAGTTCTTC
cdr3_aa: CASSQDGLLNNEQFF
v_call: TRBV3-1
j_call: TRBJ2-1
clone_size: NA
d_call: NA

cdr3_nt: TGTGCCTGGAGTGCGGAGGACAGCTATGGCTACACCTTC
cdr3_aa: CAWSAEDSYGYTF
v_call: TRBV30
j_call: TRBJ1-2
clone_size: NA
d_call: NA

cdr3_nt: TGTGCCAGTACCCTTGGACTAGCGCAGTTCTTC
cdr3_aa: CASTLGLAQFF
v_call: TRBV19
j_call: TRBJ2-1
clone_size: NA
d_call: TRBD2

cdr3_nt: TGCGCCAGCAGCCAAGAGCGGCTTACCTCGGGGTACGAGCAGTACTTC
cdr3_aa: CASSQERLTSGYEQYF
v_call: TRBV4-1
j_call: TRBJ2-7
clone_size: NA
d_call: NA

cdr3_nt: TGTGCCAGCAGCCGAGGGACCATAGCCCAAGGGTATGGCTACACCTTC
cdr3_aa: CASSRGTIAQGYGYTF
v_call: TRBV7-9
j_call: TRBJ1-2
clone_size: NA
d_call: NA

cdr3_nt: TGTGCCAGCAGCAAAGACAGGAGCAATCAGCCCCAGCATTTT
cdr3_aa: CASSKDRSNQPQHF
v_call: TRBV12-3/TRBV12-4
j_call: TRBJ1-5
clone_size: NA
d_call: NA

cdr3_nt: TGCGCCAGCAGTCAAAATGGGACGGCGGCTCGTTCCGATGGCTACACCTTC
cdr3_aa: CASSQNGTAARSDGYTF
v_call: TRBV23-1
j_call: TRBJ1-2
clone_size: NA
d_call: NA

cdr3_nt: TGTGCCAGCAGTTTATGGGACAGGGGTCAAGAGACCCAGTACTTC
cdr3_aa: CASSLWDRGQETQYF
v_call: TRBV28
j_call: TRBJ2-5
clone_size: NA
d_call: TRBD1